Presented here are 8 T cell receptor beta chains from one specimen sequenced in a study of OX40 agonist ivuxolimab in advanced cancers. The library was prepared using the immunoSEQ multiplex PCR assay. Imported from immuneACCESS, the table was reduced by TCRdb to in-frame sequences with V and J called. These copies leave out some clones; in studies compared against another copy, an unresolved V gene accounts for under half, and the cause of the remainder is not known. The sample includes tens of thousands of clones, with roughly four fifths observed a single time. Of the sample, 1.4% falls within the top ten clones. The sample was CD4+ or CD8+ T cells sorted from blood, taken in a trial of the OX40 agonist ivuxolimab. The origin of the receptors is an adult with an advanced solid tumor such as melanoma, head and neck, liver or kidney cancer.

The rearrangement joins TRBV5-1 to TRBJ2-7, with D possibly matching TRBD2 (5 bases). There are 15 residues in the CDR3. The V end was cut by 0 bases, the J end by 2 bases, with 12 bases between. Per germline, CDR1 SGHRS and CDR2 YFSETQ. The CDR3 loop is CASSLDPADPYEQYF. CDR3 DNA: TGCGCCAGCAGCTTGGATCCAGCGGATCCCTACGAGCAGTACTTC. Variable domain in full (rest from reference TRBV5-1 and TRBJ2-7): KAGVTQTPRYLIKTRGQQVTLSCSPISGHRSVSWYQQTPGQGLQFLFEYFSETQRNKGNFPGRFSGRQFSNSRSEMNVSTLELGDSALYLCASSLDPADPYEQYFGPGTRLTVT.

This clone has a handful of counts. The chain joins TRBV6-5 to TRBJ1-5, with a tentative D call TRBD1 (5 bases). Germline CDR1 and CDR2: MNHEY and SVGAGI. The CDR3 has 13 residues. V lost 4 bases and J lost 4, with 8 bases in between. The CDR3 sequence is CASSFQGNQPQHF. CDR3 coding DNA: TGTGCCAGCAGTTTTCAGGGTAATCAGCCCCAGCATTTT.

The CDR3 sequence: CASSERTGGRAGSYEQYF. DNA for the CDR3: TGTGCCAGCAGCGAAAGGACAGGAGGCCGGGCGGGCTCCTACGAGCAGTACTTC. The V call is TRBV14, the J call TRBJ2-7; 7 bases agree with TRBD1. This CDR3 spans 18 amino acids. Trimming cost V 5 bases and J 0 bases; bases outside gene matches: 16. Looked up from germline, CDR1 is SGHDN and CDR2 is FVKESK.

This chain uses TRBV7-2 with TRBJ1-1, with 7 nucleotides matching TRBD1. The CDR3 extends over 13 amino acids. The germline CDR1 and CDR2 sequences are SGHTA and FQGNSA. The V segment lost 6 bases and the J segment 3 bases; nucleotides outside the gene matches: 4. The CDR3 spells CASSLQGYTEAFF. In DNA form, the CDR3 reads TGTGCCAGCAGTCTACAGGGGTACACTGAAGCTTTCTTT.

This chain joins TRBV2 and TRBJ2-5; D might be TRBD1 (5 bases). Trimming took off 3 bases at V and 7 bases at J, with 18 bases between the two ends. From germline, CDR1 is SNHLY and CDR2 FYNNEI. The CDR3 contains 15 residues. In DNA, the CDR3 is TGTGCCAGCAGTGAGTGGGGCGCGGAATCAGGGACCCAGTACTTC. It yields the protein CASSEWGAESGTQYF.

This chain connects TRBV6-6 to TRBJ1-2, with D maybe TRBD1 (5 bases). Deletions cut 2 bases from V and 5 bases from J, with 9 bases between. The CDR3 is 13 residues long. Germline lookup yields CDR1 MNHNY and CDR2 SVGAGI (reference sequence). The CDR3 region is CASSYGAQYGYTF. For the CDR3, the DNA is TGTGCCAGCAGTTACGGGGCACAGTATGGCTACACCTTC.

This sequence joins TRBV10-2 and TRBJ2-2, with a tentative D call TRBD1 (6 bases). The CDR3 extends over 12 amino acids. CDR1 and CDR2 (germline): WSHSY, SAAADI. Trimming pared 6 bases from V and 4 bases from J, leaving 6 bases between. The CDR3 DNA reads as TGCGCCAGCAGGACAGGCACCGGGGAGCTGTTTTTT. Translated: CASRTGTGELFF.

The chain uses TRBV28 and TRBJ1-5; the D is unclear. Trimming left V 3 bases short and J 3 bases short, with 9 bases between. The CDR3 loop spans 14 amino acids. In germline, CDR1 is MDHEN, CDR2 SYDVKM. For the CDR3, the DNA is TGTGCCAGCAGTTTGTTGCAGATCAATCAGCCCCAGCATTTT. Amino acids: CASSLLQINQPQHF.